Listed below are T cell receptor beta chains from one sample, sequenced in a study of blood T cell repertoires in COVID-19. TCRdb's copy holds only in-frame clones and misses some; the assay was immunoSEQ multiplex PCR. This sample has under 250,000 clones; roughly 83% occur once, and the top ten carry 27%. Sample: peripheral blood. These TCRs come from a man aged 40-50 years with acute or convalescent COVID-19. CDR3s include the opening cysteine and the closing phenylalanine or tryptophan. D genes are given only for firm matches. The size entry is marked missing in some rows and otherwise reads once, few, many or a size class.

TRBV7-3,.,.,TRBJ1-1,TGTGCCAGCAGCCTCACAGGTTACACTGAAGCTTTCTTT,CASSLTGYTEAFF
TRBV19,TRBD1,.,TRBJ1-2,TGTGCCAGTAGTATCCCGCCGGTGACAGGGCCCATCTTTGGCTACACCTTC,CASSIPPVTGPIFGYTF
TRBV18,.,.,TRBJ2-7,TGTGCCAGCTCACCCCCGTACTCCTACGAGCAGTACTTC,CASSPPYSYEQYF
TRBV7-8,.,.,TRBJ1-1,TGTGCCAGCAGCTTAGGCAACGGGGTCTGGGGGAACACTGAAGCTTTCTTT,CASSLGNGVWGNTEAFF
TRBV12-5,.,.,TRBJ2-3,TGTGCTAGTGGTTTGGTAATCACAACCTCCACAGATACGCAGTATTTT,CASGLVITTSTDTQYF
TRBV20-1,.,.,TRBJ2-7,TGCAGTGCCCACGGGACCTACGAGCAGTACTTC,CSAHGTYEQYF
TRBV19,.,.,TRBJ1-3,TGTGCCAGCTCACAAACCGTGAACACCATATATTTT,CASSQTVNTIYF
TRBV13,.,.,TRBJ2-5,TGTGCCAGCAGCTTAAGGCAGGTAAAGGCGACCCAGTACTTC,CASSLRQVKATQYF
TRBV10-3,.,.,TRBJ2-1,TGTGCCATCAGTGATGGGCAGGGTTCATACAATGAGCAGTTCTTC,CAISDGQGSYNEQFF
TRBV29-1,TRBD1,.,TRBJ1-1,TGCAGCGCCCGGGACAGGGGGCTAACTGAAGCTTTCTTT,CSARDRGLTEAFF
TRBV6-1,.,few,TRBJ1-1,TGTGCCAGCAGTGACAGGGGCCTGAACACTGAAGCTTTCTTT,CASSDRGLNTEAFF
TRBV27,.,few,TRBJ1-5,TGTGCCAGCAGTTTCAGGGATAGCAATCAGCCCCAGCATTTT,CASSFRDSNQPQHF
TRBV18,.,.,TRBJ1-2,TGTGCCAGCTCACCACCCGGGGAGGGCTACACCTTC,CASSPPGEGYTF